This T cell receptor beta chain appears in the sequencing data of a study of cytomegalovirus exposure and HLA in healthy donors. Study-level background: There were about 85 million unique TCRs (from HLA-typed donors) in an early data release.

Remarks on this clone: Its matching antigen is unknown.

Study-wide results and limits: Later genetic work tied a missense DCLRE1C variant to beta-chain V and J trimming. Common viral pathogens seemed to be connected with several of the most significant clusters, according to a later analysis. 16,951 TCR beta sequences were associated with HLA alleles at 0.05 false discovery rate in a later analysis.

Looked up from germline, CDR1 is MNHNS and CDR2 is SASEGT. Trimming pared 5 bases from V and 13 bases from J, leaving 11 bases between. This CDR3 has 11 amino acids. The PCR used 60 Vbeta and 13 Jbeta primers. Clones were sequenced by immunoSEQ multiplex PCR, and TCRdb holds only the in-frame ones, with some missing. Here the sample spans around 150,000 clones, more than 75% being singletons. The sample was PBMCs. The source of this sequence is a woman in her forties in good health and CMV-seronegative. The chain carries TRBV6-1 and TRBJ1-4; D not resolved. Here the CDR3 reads CASSTQRGLFF. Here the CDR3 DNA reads TGTGCCAGCAGTACTCAACGAGGACTGTTTTTT.